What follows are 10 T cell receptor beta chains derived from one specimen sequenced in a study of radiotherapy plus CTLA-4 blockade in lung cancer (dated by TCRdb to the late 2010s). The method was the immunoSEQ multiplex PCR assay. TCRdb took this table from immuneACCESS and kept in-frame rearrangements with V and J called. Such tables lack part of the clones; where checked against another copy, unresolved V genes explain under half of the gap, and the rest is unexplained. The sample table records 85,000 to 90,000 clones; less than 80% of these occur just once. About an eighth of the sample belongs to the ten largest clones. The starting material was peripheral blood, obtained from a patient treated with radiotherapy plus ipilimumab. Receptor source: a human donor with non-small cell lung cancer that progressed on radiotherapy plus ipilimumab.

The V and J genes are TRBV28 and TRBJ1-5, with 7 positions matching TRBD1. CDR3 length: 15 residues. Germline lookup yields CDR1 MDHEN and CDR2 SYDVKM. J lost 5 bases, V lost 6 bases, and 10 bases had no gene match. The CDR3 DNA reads TGTGCCAGCAGAACCTCAGGGGGGAGTTATCAGCCCCAGCATTTT. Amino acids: CASRTSGGSYQPQHF.

The CDR3, as DNA: TGTGCCAGCAGCCATGGCGGGGTATACAATGAGCAGTTCTTC. This translates into CASSHGGVYNEQFF. V gene TRBV7-9 combines with J gene TRBJ2-1, with D perhaps matching TRBD2 (6 bases). The germline V gene has CDR1 SEHNR and CDR2 FQNEAQ (reference sequence). V dropped 5 bases and J dropped 4 bases, with 12 bases sitting between them. This CDR3 contains 14 residues.

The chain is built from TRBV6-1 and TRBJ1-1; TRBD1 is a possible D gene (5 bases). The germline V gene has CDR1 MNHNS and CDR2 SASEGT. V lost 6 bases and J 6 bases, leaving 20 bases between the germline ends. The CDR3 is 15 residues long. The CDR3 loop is CASRTNQQDLPEAFF. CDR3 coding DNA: TGTGCCAGCAGGACGAACCAACAGGATCTCCCTGAAGCTTTCTTT.

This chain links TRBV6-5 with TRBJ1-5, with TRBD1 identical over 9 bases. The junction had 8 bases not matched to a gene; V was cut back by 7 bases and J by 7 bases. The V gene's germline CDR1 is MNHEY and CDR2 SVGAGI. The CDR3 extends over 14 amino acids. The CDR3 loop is CASTRTGGRQPQHF. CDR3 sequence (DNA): TGTGCCAGCACTAGAACAGGGGGCAGGCAGCCCCAGCATTTT.

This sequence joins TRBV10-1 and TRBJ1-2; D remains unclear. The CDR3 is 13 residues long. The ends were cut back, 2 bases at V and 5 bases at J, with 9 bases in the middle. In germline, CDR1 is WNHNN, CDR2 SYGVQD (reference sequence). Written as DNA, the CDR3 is TGCGCCAGCAGTGAGGTCGAAGGATATGGCTACACCTTC. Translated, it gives CASSEVEGYGYTF.

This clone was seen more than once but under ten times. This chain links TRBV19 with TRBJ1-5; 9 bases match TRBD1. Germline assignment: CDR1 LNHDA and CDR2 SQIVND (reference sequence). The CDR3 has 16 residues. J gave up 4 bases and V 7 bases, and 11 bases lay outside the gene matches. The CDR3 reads CASTLLPGQGNQPQHF. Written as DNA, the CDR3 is TGTGCCAGTACACTTCTACCGGGACAGGGTAATCAGCCCCAGCATTTT.

The chain's CDR3 is CASSSQTLSYEQYF. For the CDR3, the DNA is TGTGCCAGTAGTTCACAGACACTCTCCTACGAGCAGTACTTC. This chain connects TRBV19 to TRBJ2-7; D not certain. This CDR3 has 14 amino acids. V lost 5 bases and J lost 0, with 11 bases in between. The germline gives CDR1 LNHDA, CDR2 SQIVND (reference sequence). The full variable domain, in which reference TRBV19 and TRBJ2-7 provide the parts outside the CDR3, is DGGITQSPKYLFRKEGQNVTLSCEQNLNHDAMYWYRQDPGQGLRLIYYSQIVNDFQKGDIAEGYSVSREKKESFPLTVTSAQKNPTAFYLCASSSQTLSYEQYFGPGTRLTVT.

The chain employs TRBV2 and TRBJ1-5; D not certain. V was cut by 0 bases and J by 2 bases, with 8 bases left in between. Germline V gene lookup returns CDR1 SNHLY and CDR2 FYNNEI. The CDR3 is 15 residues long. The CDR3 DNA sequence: TGTGCCAGCAGTGAAGCCCCCCGCGGCAATCAGCCCCAGCATTTT. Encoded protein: CASSEAPRGNQPQHF.

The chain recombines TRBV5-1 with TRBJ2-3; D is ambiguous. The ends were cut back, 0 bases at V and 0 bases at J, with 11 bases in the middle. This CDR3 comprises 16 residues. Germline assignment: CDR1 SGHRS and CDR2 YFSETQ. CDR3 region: CASSLAGTTSTDTQYF. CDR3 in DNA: TGCGCCAGCAGCTTGGCAGGAACGACTAGCACAGATACGCAGTATTTT.

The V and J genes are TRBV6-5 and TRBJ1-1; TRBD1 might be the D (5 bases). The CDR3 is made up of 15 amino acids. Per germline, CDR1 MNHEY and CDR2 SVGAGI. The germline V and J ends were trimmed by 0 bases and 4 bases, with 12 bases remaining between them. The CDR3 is CASSYSVTGATEAFF. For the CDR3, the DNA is TGTGCCAGCAGTTACTCGGTTACAGGTGCCACTGAAGCTTTCTTT.